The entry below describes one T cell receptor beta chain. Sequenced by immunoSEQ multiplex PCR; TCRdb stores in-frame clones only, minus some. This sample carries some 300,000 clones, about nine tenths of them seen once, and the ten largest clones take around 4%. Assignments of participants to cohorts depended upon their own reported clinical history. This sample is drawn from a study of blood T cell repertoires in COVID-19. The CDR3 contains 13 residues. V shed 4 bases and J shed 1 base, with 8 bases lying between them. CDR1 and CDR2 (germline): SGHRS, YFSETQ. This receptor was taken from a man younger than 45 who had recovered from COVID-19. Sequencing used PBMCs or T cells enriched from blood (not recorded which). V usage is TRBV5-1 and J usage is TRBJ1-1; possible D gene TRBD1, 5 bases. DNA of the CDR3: TGCGCCAGCAGCGTAGGGGAGAACACTGAAGCTTTCTTT. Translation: CASSVGENTEAFF.